The TCR beta chain described here comes from a study of blood T cell repertoires in COVID-19. Overall study context: Whether acute or convalescent, the COVID-19 samples came from the United States, Italy and Spain. PBMCs, B-cell-depleted T cells, or T cells provided the cDNA or gDNA that made up the material.

Sequencing was performed with immunoSEQ multiplex PCR; in TCRdb, only in-frame clones are kept and a portion is missing. Seen here are 250,000 to 350,000 clones, roughly 87% observed once, and the top ten hold roughly 9.1%. The germline V gene encodes CDR1 MNHNY and CDR2 SVGAGI (reference sequence). This CDR3 spans 15 amino acids. Trimming took off 2 bases at V and 1 base at J, with 11 bases between the two ends. J is TRBJ1-1 and V is TRBV6-6; D uncertain. Source material: peripheral blood. The origin of this receptor is a young man with active or convalescent COVID-19. Here the CDR3 DNA reads TGTGCCAGCAGTTACCAGGAGGGCCCGAACACTGAAGCTTTCTTT. It yields the protein CASSYQEGPNTEAFF.